The next 6 T cell receptor beta chains were all read from a single sample in a study of blood T cell repertoires in COVID-19. Here immunoSEQ multiplex PCR was the method, and the copy in TCRdb shows in-frame clones only, minus some. The table records 130,000 to 150,000 clones, roughly 80% of them present only once. Sequences were obtained from peripheral blood. All receptors come from a woman older than 75 in a cohort sampled during active or convalescent COVID-19.

The J gene is TRBJ1-5, the V gene TRBV6-1, with no clear D. The V gene's germline CDR1 is MNHNS and CDR2 SASEGT. V lost 3 bases and J 4 bases, leaving 13 bases between the germline ends. This CDR3 has 15 residues. The CDR3 nucleotides are TGTGCCAGCAGTGATGGAGTAATAAAAAATCAGCCCCAGCATTTT. This sequence encodes CASSDGVIKNQPQHF.

This clone is a singleton in its sample. V is TRBV9 and J is TRBJ2-4, with D maybe TRBD2 (5 bases). Between the trimmed V and J ends, which lost 3 bases and 0 bases, there was a span of 19 bases. The CDR3 consists of 18 residues. The V gene's germline CDR1 is SGDLS and CDR2 YYNGEE. CDR3 DNA sequence: TGTGCCAGCAGCGCCATACAGCGGCAGGCACTAGCCAAAAACATTCAGTACTTC. This translates into CASSAIQRQALAKNIQYF.

V usage is TRBV18 and J usage is TRBJ2-6; 7 nucleotides line up with TRBD1. Germline CDR1 KGHSH, CDR2 LQKENI. V lost 5 bases, J lost 0 bases, and 7 bases stayed unmatched. CDR3 length equals 17 residues. The CDR3 coding sequence is TGTGCCAGCTCATCAGACAGGGTCAGCTCTGGGGCCAACGTCCTGACTTTC. Its translation: CASSSDRVSSGANVLTF.

The chain joins TRBV18 to TRBJ2-7, with D possibly TRBD1 on 6 matching bases. The CDR3 totals 13 residues. Germline V gene lookup returns CDR1 KGHSH and CDR2 LQKENI. V lost 6 bases to trimming and J lost 0 bases, with 9 bases between them. The CDR3 region is CASSRGSSYEQYV. CDR3 DNA sequence: TGTGCCAGCTCCAGGGGAAGCTCCTACGAGCAGTACGTC.

V gene TRBV2 combines with J gene TRBJ2-5; D is unclear. V dropped 6 bases and J dropped 2 bases, with 7 bases sitting between them. This CDR3 region has 12 residues. The germline gives CDR1 SNHLY, CDR2 FYNNEI. For the CDR3, the DNA is TGTGCCAGCAGGCGTATACAAGAGACCCAGTACTTC. This translates into CASRRIQETQYF.

The chain is built from TRBV5-6 and TRBJ2-7, with a possible D match to TRBD2 (5 bases). Trimming removed 1 base from V and 6 bases from J, with 14 bases in between. The CDR3 length is 14 residues. Germline CDR1 and CDR2: SGHDT and YYEEEE. For the CDR3, the DNA is TGTGCCAGCAGCTTGTTAGGAGGTTCGGGCGAGCAGTACTTC. Protein sequence: CASSLLGGSGEQYF.